This T cell receptor (beta chain) was documented in a study of lymphopenia after photon versus proton radiotherapy. Overall study results and limits: Photon-treated patients lost naive T cells and TCR diversity; proton-treated stayed stable.

This clone was recorded only once. Its target is not known. CDR3 length: 12 amino acids. V was pared by 2 bases and J by 12 bases, with 16 bases between. Germline lookup yields CDR1 GTSNPN and CDR2 SVGIG (reference sequence). Profiled with immunoSEQ multiplex PCR; TCRdb holds only in-frame clones, not every one. The table lists 55,000 to 70,000 clones, approximately 91% of them singletons. This TCR derives from a woman in her seventies with pancreatic cancer. The source was peripheral blood, collected from a patient treated with photon-based radiotherapy. V and J are TRBV30 and TRBJ1-1, with a tentative D call TRBD1 (6 bases). CDR3 bases: TGTGCCTGGAGTTTTACAGGGACTGAGACTTTCTTT. Translating gives CAWSFTGTETFF.